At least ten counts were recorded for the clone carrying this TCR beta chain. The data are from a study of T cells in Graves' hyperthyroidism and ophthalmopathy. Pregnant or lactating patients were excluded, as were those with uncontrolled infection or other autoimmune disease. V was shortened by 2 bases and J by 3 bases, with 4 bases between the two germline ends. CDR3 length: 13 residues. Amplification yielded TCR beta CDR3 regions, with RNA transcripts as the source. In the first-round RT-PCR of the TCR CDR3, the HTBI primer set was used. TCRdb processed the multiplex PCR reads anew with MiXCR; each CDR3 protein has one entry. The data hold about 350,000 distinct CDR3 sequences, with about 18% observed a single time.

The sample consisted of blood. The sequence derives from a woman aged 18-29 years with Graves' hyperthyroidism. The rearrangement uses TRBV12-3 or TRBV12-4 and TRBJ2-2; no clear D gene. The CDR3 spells CASSLSYTGELFF. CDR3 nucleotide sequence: TGTGCCAGCAGTTTAAGTTACACCGGGGAGCTGTTTTTT.